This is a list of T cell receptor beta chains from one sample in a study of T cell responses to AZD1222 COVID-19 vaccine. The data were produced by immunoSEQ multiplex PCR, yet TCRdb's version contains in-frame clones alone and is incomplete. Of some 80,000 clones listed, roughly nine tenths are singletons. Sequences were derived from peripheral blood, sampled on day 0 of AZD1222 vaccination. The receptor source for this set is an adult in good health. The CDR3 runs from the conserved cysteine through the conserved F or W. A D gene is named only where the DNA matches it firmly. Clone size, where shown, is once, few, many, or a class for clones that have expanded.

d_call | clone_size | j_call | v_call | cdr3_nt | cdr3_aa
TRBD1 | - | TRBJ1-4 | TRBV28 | TGTGCCAGCAGTTTCCAAAGGGGGCTCGAGGAAAAACTGTTTTTT | CASSFQRGLEEKLFF
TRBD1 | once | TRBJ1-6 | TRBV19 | TGTGCCAGTAGTATAGTGGCGGGACAGAATTCACCCCTCCACTTT | CASSIVAGQNSPLHF
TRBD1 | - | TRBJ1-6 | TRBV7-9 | TGTGCCAGCAGCCGGGACAGGGAAGATTCACCCCTCCACTTT | CASSRDREDSPLHF
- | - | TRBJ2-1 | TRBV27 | TGTGCCAGCAGCCCACCCCCCAACATGGGCAATGAGCAGTTCTTC | CASSPPPNMGNEQFF
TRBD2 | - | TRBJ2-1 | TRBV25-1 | TGTGCCAGCAGTGCCTCCACCGGGGGGAGGTTCTATGAGCAGTTCTTC | CASSASTGGRFYEQFF
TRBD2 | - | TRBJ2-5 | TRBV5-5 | TGTGCCAGCAGCTTGAGTACTAGCGGGAGAAAGACCCAGTACTTC | CASSLSTSGRKTQYF
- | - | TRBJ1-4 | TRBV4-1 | TGCGCCAGCAGGGGGTTAGGGAGGAATGAAAAACTGTTTTTT | CASRGLGRNEKLFF
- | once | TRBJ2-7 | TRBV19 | TGTGCCAGTAACTTGGGACCCTCCTACGAGCAGTACTTC | CASNLGPSYEQYF
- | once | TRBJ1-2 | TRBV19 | TGTGCCAGTAGTATTAACGGCGGATACTATGGCTACACCTTC | CASSINGGYYGYTF
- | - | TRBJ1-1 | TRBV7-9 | TGTGCCAGCAGCGGACGTTGGCGCCCCGGAGGGAACACTGAAGCTTTCTTT | CASSGRWRPGGNTEAFF
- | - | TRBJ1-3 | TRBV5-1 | TGCGCCAGCAGCCCGTCGGGACCCCACTCTGGAAACACCATATATTTT | CASSPSGPHSGNTIYF
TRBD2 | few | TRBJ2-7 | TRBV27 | TGTGCCAGCAGTCTCGGGACTAGCGGGTCCTCCTACGAGCAGTACTTC | CASSLGTSGSSYEQYF
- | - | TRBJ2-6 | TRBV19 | TGTGCCAGTAGTCCGGACCGAACTGGGGCCAACGTCCTGACTTTC | CASSPDRTGANVLTF
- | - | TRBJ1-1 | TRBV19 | TGTGCCAGTAGTACCCTTACAGGGAACACTGAAGCTTTCTTT | CASSTLTGNTEAFF
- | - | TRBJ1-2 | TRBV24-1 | TGTGCCACCAGTGATTTAAAGGACGGTGACTATGGCTACACCTTC | CATSDLKDGDYGYTF
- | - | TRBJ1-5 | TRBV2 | TGTGCCAGCAATAAAGGGTTGAGCAATCAGCCCCAGCATTTT | CASNKGLSNQPQHF
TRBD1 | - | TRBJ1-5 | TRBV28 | TGTGCCAGCAGTCGGACAGGCAGTGTGATGAGCAATCAGCCCCAGCATTTT | CASSRTGSVMSNQPQHF
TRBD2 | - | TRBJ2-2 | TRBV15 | TGTGCCACCAGCAGTGTAGCGGGAGGGGCCGGGGAGCTGTTTTTT | CATSSVAGGAGELFF
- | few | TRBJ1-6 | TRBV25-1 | TGTGCCAGCAGTGATTTTCGGGGGGTGAATTCACCCCTCCACTTT | CASSDFRGVNSPLHF
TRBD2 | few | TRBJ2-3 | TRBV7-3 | TGTGCCAGCAGCCGACATAGCGGGGTTAGCACAGATACGCAGTATTTT | CASSRHSGVSTDTQYF
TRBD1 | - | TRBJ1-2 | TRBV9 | TGTGCCAGCAGCGTCGAGGGGACAGGACGGGGCTACACCTTC | CASSVEGTGRGYTF
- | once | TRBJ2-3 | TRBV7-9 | TGTGCCAGCAGCTTAGCGCTTGTCTTGCTTACAGATACGCAGTATTTT | CASSLALVLLTDTQYF
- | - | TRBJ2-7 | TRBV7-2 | TGTGCCAGCAGCCCCACGTGGGCGTTATCCTACGAGCAGTACTTC | CASSPTWALSYEQYF
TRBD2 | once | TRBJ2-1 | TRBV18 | TGTGCCAGCTCACTAAGACTAGCGGGAGGCAATGAGCAGTTCTTC | CASSLRLAGGNEQFF
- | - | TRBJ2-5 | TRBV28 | TGTGCCAGCAGTACCAATCGAGTAGGAGAGACCCAGTACTTC | CASSTNRVGETQYF
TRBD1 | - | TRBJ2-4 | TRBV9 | TGTGCCAGCAGCGCTTCAGGGGGCGGGCCTAGGGCCAAAAACATTCAGTACTTC | CASSASGGGPRAKNIQYF
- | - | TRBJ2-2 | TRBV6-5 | TGTGCCAGCCGGTGGTACACCGGGGAGCTGTTTTTT | CASRWYTGELFF
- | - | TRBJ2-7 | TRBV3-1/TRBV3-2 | TGTGCCAGCAGCTTCCGGGACCGTTACGAGCAGTACTTC | CASSFRDRYEQYF
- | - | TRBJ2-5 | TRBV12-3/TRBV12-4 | TGTGCCAGCAGTTTTAACATGGAGACCCAGTACTTC | CASSFNMETQYF
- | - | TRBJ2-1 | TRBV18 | TGTGCCAGCTCACAAAAGGACGGCTACAATGAGCAGTTCTTC | CASSQKDGYNEQFF
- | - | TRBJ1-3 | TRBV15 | TGTGCCACCAGCAGAGGCCAGAGCTCTGGAAACACCATATATTTT | CATSRGQSSGNTIYF
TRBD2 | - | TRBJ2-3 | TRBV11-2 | TGTGCCAGCAGCTTAGCGGGACTAGCGGGCCTCACAGATACGCAGTATTTT | CASSLAGLAGLTDTQYF
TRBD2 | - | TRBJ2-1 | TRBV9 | TGTGCCAGCAGCGCCGGGGGGGCTAGCTCCTACAATGAGCAGTTCTTC | CASSAGGASSYNEQFF
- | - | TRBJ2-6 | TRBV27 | TGTGCCAGCAGTAAAATGGGTACTTTTGCCAACGTCCTGACTTTC | CASSKMGTFANVLTF
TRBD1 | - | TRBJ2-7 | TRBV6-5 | TGTGCCAGCAGCACGGGACAGTCCTACGAGCAGTACTTC | CASSTGQSYEQYF
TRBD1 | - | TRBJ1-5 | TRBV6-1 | TGTGCCAGCAGTGAAGCCGGGACAGGGACCCAGCCCCAGCATTTT | CASSEAGTGTQPQHF
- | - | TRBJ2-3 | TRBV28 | TGTGCCAGCAGTCCAGCCGGGACACATAGCACAGATACGCAGTATTTT | CASSPAGTHSTDTQYF
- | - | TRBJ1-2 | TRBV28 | TGTGCCAGCAGTTGGGCAGCCTATGGCTACACCTTC | CASSWAAYGYTF
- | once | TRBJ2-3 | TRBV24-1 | TGTGCCACCAGTGAGGTGGGTATCGCAGATACGCAGTATTTT | CATSEVGIADTQYF
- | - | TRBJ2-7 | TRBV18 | TGTGCCAGCTCACGACCGGGATCACCGTTTGAGCAGTACTTC | CASSRPGSPFEQYF
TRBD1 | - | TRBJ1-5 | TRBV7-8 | TGTGCCAGCAGCCCGACAGGGGGTTCGCGACAGCCCCAGCATTTT | CASSPTGGSRQPQHF
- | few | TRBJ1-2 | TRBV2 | TGTGCCAGCAGTATTACAGGCGGCTCCTATGGCTACACCTTC | CASSITGGSYGYTF
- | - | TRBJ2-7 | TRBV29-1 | TGCAGCGTTCGGACTACTAGCTCCTACGAGCAGTACTTC | CSVRTTSSYEQYF
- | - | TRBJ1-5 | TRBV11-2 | TGTGCCAGCAGTCCGACGGTGGGCAATCAGCCCCAGCATTTT | CASSPTVGNQPQHF
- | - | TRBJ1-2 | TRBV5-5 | TGTGCCAGTAATGCGGCAGGTCTGAGCTATGGCTACACCTTC | CASNAAGLSYGYTF
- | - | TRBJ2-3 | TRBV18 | TGTGCCAGCTCATCCTCGGGTCTCACAGATACGCAGTATTTT | CASSSSGLTDTQYF
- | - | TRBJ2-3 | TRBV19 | TGTGCCAGTAGTATGACAGATACGCAGTATTTT | CASSMTDTQYF
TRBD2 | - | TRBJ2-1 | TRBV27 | TGTGCCAGCCGGACATCAGCGGGGGGTTGGGATGAGCAGTTCTTC | CASRTSAGGWDEQFF
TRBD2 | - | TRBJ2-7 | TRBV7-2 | TGTGCCAGCAGCCCAAGACTAGCCCCAGGGGAGCAGTACTTC | CASSPRLAPGEQYF
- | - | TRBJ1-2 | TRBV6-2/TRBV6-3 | TGTGCCAGCAGCCAGTCTGGTCGTCAGCCGTGGGGCTACACCTTC | CASSQSGRQPWGYTF
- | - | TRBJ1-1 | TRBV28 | TGTGCCAGCAGTTCCGGGACCTGGGAAACTGAAGCTTTCTTT | CASSSGTWETEAFF
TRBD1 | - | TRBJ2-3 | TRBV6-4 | TGTGCCAGCAGTGGGACAGGGGGCACAGATACGCAGTATTTT | CASSGTGGTDTQYF
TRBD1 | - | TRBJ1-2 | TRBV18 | TGTGCCAGCTCAGAGGGACAGGGGTTTGGCTACACCTTC | CASSEGQGFGYTF
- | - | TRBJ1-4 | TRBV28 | TGTGCCAGCAGTCCTCCCTACGGGGGTAATGAAAAACTGTTTTTT | CASSPPYGGNEKLFF
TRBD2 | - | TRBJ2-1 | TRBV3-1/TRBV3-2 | TGTGCCAGCAGCCAAGTAGGGGGACTAGCGGGCCATGAGCAGTTCTTC | CASSQVGGLAGHEQFF
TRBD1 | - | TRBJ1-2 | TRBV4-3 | TGCGCCAGCAGCCAAGGACAGGGGAGGAACGGCAACTTTGGCTACACCTTC | CASSQGQGRNGNFGYTF
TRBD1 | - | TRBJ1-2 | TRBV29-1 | TGCAGCGTTGAGACAGGGGCTAACTATGGCTACACCTTC | CSVETGANYGYTF
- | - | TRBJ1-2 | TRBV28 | TGTGCCAGCACCCCCTCCGGGACAACGGGCGATGGCTACACCTTC | CASTPSGTTGDGYTF
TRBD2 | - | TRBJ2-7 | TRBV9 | TGTGCCAGCAGCGTAGCTACTAGCGGCTACGAGCAGTACTTC | CASSVATSGYEQYF